Listed below are T cell receptor beta chains from one sample, sequenced in a study of T cell changes during pregnancy in multiple sclerosis. Clones were read by immunoSEQ multiplex PCR, and TCRdb kept only the in-frame ones, dropping some. Of over 50,000 clones listed, 80% to 90% were seen once; the top ten hold 0.85% to 0.95%. The specimen was peripheral blood, collected in the first trimester of pregnancy. Receptors were obtained from a female donor in good health, enrolled as a control in a pregnancy study. The CDR3 runs from the conserved cysteine through the conserved F or W. A D gene is named only where the DNA matches it firmly. Rows may omit the clone size; those that give it use once, few, many or a size class.

d_call	v_call	cdr3_length	clone_size	j_call	cdr3_nt	cdr3_aa
TRBD1	TRBV27	16	.	TRBJ2-1	TGTGCCAGCAGCCGTCTCTTACAGGGGGCGGACAATGAGCAGTTCTTC	CASSRLLQGADNEQFF
.	TRBV15	12	.	TRBJ2-1	TGTGCCACCAGCAGAGATGGAGATGAGCAGTTCTTC	CATSRDGDEQFF
TRBD1	TRBV19	14	.	TRBJ2-3	TGTGCCAGTGGCGACAGGGAGTACACAGATACGCAGTATTTT	CASGDREYTDTQYF
.	TRBV13	15	.	TRBJ1-1	TGTGCCAGCAGCGACCCAGGGGACATCCACACTGAAGCTTTCTTT	CASSDPGDIHTEAFF
TRBD2	TRBV7-3	17	.	TRBJ2-5	TGTGCCAGCAGTTTATCAGGCGGGGGGGCTTTAAGTGAGACCCAGTACTTC	CASSLSGGGALSETQYF
.	TRBV2	13	.	TRBJ1-2	TGTGCCAGCGGGCGGGGTGACTACAATGGCTACACCTTC	CASGRGDYNGYTF
.	TRBV11-2	16	once	TRBJ1-1	TGTGCCAGCAGTTCGGTCGGGGGGCCCGGAAACACTGAAGCTTTCTTT	CASSSVGGPGNTEAFF
TRBD2	TRBV4-3	16	.	TRBJ2-1	TGCGCCAGCAGCCAAGTCGGGCGGGGGGGTATAGATGAGCAGTTCTTC	CASSQVGRGGIDEQFF
TRBD1	TRBV6-6	14	.	TRBJ1-1	TGTGCCAGCAGTTACGACGTACAGGGGTTTGAAGCTTTCTTT	CASSYDVQGFEAFF
.	TRBV20-1	11	.	TRBJ1-5	TGCAGTGCGACCTTTACGGGGCCCCAGCATTTT	CSATFTGPQHF
.	TRBV7-2	15	.	TRBJ1-2	TGTGCCAGCAGCCGACCCCGGGGGGAACACTATGGCTACACCTTC	CASSRPRGEHYGYTF
.	TRBV18	14	.	TRBJ1-1	TGTGCCAGCTCCTTTAACAGAGATTACACTGAAGCTTTCTTT	CASSFNRDYTEAFF
.	TRBV19	15	.	TRBJ1-6	TGTGCCAGTAGTATACGGCAGGCTGAAAATTCACCCCTCCACTTT	CASSIRQAENSPLHF
TRBD1	TRBV10-3	13	.	TRBJ1-1	TGTGCCATGCGGGACAGGCTCAACACTGAAGCTTTCTTT	CAMRDRLNTEAFF
TRBD1	TRBV6-5	15	once	TRBJ1-5	TGTGCCAGCAGCCCCGGGACAGTATACAATCAGCCCCAGCATTTT	CASSPGTVYNQPQHF
TRBD1	TRBV6-6	15	.	TRBJ1-4	TGTGCCAGCAGTTACTCGGCAGGGGGTAGTGAAAAACTGTTTTTT	CASSYSAGGSEKLFF
TRBD2	TRBV9	16	.	TRBJ2-1	TGTGCCAGCAGCGTAGTACTAGCGGGAGCCTACAATGAGCAGTTCTTC	CASSVVLAGAYNEQFF
TRBD1	TRBV25-1	17	.	TRBJ1-6	TGTGCCACCAGACGGACAGGGGGACCCAACTCGGATTCACCCCTCCACTTT	CATRRTGGPNSDSPLHF
.	TRBV15	14	.	TRBJ2-7	TGTGCCACCAGCAGGCCGGAGCGGACTCTCGAGCAGTACTTC	CATSRPERTLEQYF
TRBD2	TRBV28	15	.	TRBJ2-5	TGTGCCAGCGGCACTAGCGGGGGGATGCGGGAGACCCAGTACTTC	CASGTSGGMRETQYF
TRBD2	TRBV4-3	15	once	TRBJ2-1	TGCGCCAGCAGCCACCCCTGGGAGGGGTACAATGAGCAGTTCTTC	CASSHPWEGYNEQFF
.	TRBV7-8	16	once	TRBJ2-4	TGTGCCAGCAGCTACCGACTGGGACAAGCCAAAAACATTCAGTACTTC	CASSYRLGQAKNIQYF
TRBD1	TRBV10-3	14	.	TRBJ1-5	TGTGCCATCAGTGCCGACAGGGGCGGTCAGCCCCAGCATTTT	CAISADRGGQPQHF
TRBD1	TRBV30	18	.	TRBJ2-6	TGTGCCTGGAGTGTCCGACAGGGTACTTTCTCTGGGGCCAACGTCCTGACTTTC	CAWSVRQGTFSGANVLTF
TRBD1	TRBV10-3	15	few	TRBJ2-2	TGTGCCATCAGTGATCAGGGGGCAGACACCGGGGAGCTGTTTTTT	CAISDQGADTGELFF
.	TRBV5-4	15	.	TRBJ1-5	TGTGCCAGCAGCTTGGGTCCCAGGGGCGATCAGCCCCAGCATTTT	CASSLGPRGDQPQHF
.	TRBV29-1	11	.	TRBJ2-5	TGCAGCGCTAACGTCCAAGAGACCCAGTACTTC	CSANVQETQYF
TRBD1	TRBV5-1	16	once	TRBJ2-7	TGCGCCAGCAGCCACGTGGGACAGGGGGGCTCCTACGAGCAGTACTTC	CASSHVGQGGSYEQYF
.	TRBV27	14	.	TRBJ1-4	TGTGCCAGCAGTTCGGACAGAGCTAATGAAAAACTGTTTTTT	CASSSDRANEKLFF
TRBD1	TRBV7-9	16	.	TRBJ2-7	TGTGCCAGCAGCTTAGAGAGACAGGGGTTCTCCTACGAGCAGTACTTC	CASSLERQGFSYEQYF
.	TRBV7-2	11	.	TRBJ1-6	TGTGCCAGCAGCTTCTCCGGTCCCCTCCACTTT	CASSFSGPLHF
.	TRBV6-5	15	.	TRBJ1-4	TGTGCCAGCAGTTATCGGGGGGGGGCTGATGAAAAACTGTTTTTT	CASSYRGGADEKLFF
TRBD2	TRBV30	18	few	TRBJ2-6	TGTGCCTGGAGTGTAGCTAGCGGGTCACACTCTGGGGCCAACGTCCTGACTTTC	CAWSVASGSHSGANVLTF
TRBD1	TRBV27	16	.	TRBJ2-7	TGTGCCAGCAGTTTAAGGGGGACAGGGAGTTCTAACGAGCAGTACTTC	CASSLRGTGSSNEQYF
.	TRBV30	13	.	TRBJ1-2	TGTGCCTGGAGTGTATTGGGGGCTCGCGGCTACACCTTC	CAWSVLGARGYTF
TRBD1	TRBV7-9	14	.	TRBJ2-7	TGTGCCAGCAGCCCTCCGGACAGGGGTTACGAGCAGTACTTC	CASSPPDRGYEQYF
.	TRBV30	13	.	TRBJ1-5	TGTGCCTGGAGCGTACAGGGCAATCAGCCCCAGCATTTT	CAWSVQGNQPQHF
.	TRBV10-3	17	.	TRBJ2-3	TGTGCCATCATCAGCGGAAATCTTCAATGGTCCACAGATACGCAGTATTTT	CAIISGNLQWSTDTQYF
.	TRBV5-6	15	.	TRBJ1-1	TGTGCCAGCAGCTTGCAAGGGGGTCTGAACACTGAAGCTTTCTTT	CASSLQGGLNTEAFF
.	TRBV30	14	.	TRBJ1-1	TGTGCCTGGAGTCCAGACAGGCTGAACACTGAAGCTTTCTTT	CAWSPDRLNTEAFF